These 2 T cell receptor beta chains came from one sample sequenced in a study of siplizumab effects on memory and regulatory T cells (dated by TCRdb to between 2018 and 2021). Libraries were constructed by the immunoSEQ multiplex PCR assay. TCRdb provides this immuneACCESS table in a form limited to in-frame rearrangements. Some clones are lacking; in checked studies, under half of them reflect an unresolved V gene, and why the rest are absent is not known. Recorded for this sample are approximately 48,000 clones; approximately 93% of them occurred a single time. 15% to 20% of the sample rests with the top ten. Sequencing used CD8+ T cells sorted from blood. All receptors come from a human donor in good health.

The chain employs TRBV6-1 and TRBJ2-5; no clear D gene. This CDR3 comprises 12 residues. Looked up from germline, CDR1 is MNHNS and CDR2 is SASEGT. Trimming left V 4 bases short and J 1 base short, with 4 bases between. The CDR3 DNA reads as TGTGCCAGCAGTGTCTTCCAAGAGACCCAGTACTTC. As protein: CASSVFQETQYF.

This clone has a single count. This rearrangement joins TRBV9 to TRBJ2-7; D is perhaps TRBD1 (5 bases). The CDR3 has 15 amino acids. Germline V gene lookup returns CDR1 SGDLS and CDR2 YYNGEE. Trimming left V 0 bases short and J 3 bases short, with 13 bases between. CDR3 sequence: CASSVGLDTLYEQYF. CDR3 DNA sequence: TGTGCCAGCAGCGTAGGTCTGGACACACTCTACGAGCAGTACTTC.